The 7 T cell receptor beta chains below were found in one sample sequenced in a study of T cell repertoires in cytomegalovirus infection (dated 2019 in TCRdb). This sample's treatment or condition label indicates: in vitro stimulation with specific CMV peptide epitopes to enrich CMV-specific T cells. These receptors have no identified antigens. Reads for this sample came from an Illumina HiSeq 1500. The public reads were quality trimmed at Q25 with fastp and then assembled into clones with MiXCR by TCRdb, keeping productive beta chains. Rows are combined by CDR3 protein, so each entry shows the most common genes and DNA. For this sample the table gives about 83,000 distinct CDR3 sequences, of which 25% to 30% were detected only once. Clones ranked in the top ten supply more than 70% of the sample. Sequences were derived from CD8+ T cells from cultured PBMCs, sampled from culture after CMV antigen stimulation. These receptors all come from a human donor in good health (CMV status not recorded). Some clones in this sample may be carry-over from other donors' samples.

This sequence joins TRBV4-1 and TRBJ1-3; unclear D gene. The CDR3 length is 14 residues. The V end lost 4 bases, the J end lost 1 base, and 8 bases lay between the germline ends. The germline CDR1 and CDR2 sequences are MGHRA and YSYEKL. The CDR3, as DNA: TGCGCCAGCAGCCCCTATAATTCTGGAAACACCATATATTTT. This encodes CASSPYNSGNTIYF.

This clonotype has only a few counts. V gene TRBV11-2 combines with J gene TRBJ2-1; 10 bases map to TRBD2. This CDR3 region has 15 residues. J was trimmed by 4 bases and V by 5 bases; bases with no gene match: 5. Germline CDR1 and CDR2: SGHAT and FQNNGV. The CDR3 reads CASSVGLANYNEQFF. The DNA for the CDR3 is TGTGCCAGCAGCGTGGGACTAGCGAATTACAATGAGCAGTTCTTC.

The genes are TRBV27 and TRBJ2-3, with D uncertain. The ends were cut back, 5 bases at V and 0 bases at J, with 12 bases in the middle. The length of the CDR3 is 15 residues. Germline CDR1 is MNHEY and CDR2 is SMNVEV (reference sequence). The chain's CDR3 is CASSRTTQSTDTQYF. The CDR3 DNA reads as TGTGCCAGCAGTCGCACGACTCAAAGCACAGATACGCAGTATTTT.

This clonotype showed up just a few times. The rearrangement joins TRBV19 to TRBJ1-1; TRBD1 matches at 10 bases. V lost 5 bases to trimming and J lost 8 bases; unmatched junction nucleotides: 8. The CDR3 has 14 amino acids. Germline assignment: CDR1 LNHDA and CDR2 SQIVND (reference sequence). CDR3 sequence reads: CASSPGTGAMEAFF. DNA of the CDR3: TGTGCCAGTAGTCCCGGGACAGGGGCGATGGAAGCTTTCTTT.

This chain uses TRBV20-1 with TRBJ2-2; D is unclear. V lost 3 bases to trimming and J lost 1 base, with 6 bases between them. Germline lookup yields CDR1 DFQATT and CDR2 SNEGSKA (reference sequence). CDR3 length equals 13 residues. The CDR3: CSASHGNTGELFF. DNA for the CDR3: TGCAGTGCTAGCCACGGGAACACCGGGGAGCTGTTTTTT.

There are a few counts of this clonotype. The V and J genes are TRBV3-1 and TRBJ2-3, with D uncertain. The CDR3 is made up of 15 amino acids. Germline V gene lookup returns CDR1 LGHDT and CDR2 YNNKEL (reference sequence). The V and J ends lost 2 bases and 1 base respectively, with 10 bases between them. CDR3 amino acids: CASSQSTSGTDTQYF. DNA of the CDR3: TGTGCCAGCAGCCAATCCACCTCTGGCACAGATACGCAGTATTTT.

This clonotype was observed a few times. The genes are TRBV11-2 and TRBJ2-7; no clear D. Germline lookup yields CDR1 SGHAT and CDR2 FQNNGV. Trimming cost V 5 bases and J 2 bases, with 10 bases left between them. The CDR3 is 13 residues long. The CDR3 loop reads CASSPAPAYEQYF. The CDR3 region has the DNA TGTGCCAGCAGCCCCGCACCGGCCTACGAGCAGTACTTC.